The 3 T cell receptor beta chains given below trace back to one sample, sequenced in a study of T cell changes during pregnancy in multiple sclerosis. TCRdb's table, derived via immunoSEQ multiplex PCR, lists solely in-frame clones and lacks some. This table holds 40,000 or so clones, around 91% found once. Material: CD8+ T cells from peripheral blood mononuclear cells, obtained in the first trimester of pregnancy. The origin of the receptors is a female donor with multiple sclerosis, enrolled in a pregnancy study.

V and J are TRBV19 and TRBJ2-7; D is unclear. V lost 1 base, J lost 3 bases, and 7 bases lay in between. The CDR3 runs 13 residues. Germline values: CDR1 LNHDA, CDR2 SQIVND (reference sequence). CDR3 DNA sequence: TGTGCCAGTAGTATAGTGAACGGCTACGAGCAGTACTTC. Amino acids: CASSIVNGYEQYF.

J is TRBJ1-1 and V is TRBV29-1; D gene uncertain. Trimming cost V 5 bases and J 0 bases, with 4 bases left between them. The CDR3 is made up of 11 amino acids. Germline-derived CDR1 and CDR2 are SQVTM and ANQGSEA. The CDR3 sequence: CSVPLNTEAFF. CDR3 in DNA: TGCAGCGTTCCGTTGAACACTGAAGCTTTCTTT.

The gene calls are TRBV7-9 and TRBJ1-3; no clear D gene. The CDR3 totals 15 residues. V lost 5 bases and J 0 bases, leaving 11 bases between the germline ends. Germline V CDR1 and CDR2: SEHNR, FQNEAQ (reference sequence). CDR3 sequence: CASSAQAGSGNTIYF. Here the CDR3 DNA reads TGTGCCAGCAGCGCCCAGGCTGGCTCTGGAAACACCATATATTTT.